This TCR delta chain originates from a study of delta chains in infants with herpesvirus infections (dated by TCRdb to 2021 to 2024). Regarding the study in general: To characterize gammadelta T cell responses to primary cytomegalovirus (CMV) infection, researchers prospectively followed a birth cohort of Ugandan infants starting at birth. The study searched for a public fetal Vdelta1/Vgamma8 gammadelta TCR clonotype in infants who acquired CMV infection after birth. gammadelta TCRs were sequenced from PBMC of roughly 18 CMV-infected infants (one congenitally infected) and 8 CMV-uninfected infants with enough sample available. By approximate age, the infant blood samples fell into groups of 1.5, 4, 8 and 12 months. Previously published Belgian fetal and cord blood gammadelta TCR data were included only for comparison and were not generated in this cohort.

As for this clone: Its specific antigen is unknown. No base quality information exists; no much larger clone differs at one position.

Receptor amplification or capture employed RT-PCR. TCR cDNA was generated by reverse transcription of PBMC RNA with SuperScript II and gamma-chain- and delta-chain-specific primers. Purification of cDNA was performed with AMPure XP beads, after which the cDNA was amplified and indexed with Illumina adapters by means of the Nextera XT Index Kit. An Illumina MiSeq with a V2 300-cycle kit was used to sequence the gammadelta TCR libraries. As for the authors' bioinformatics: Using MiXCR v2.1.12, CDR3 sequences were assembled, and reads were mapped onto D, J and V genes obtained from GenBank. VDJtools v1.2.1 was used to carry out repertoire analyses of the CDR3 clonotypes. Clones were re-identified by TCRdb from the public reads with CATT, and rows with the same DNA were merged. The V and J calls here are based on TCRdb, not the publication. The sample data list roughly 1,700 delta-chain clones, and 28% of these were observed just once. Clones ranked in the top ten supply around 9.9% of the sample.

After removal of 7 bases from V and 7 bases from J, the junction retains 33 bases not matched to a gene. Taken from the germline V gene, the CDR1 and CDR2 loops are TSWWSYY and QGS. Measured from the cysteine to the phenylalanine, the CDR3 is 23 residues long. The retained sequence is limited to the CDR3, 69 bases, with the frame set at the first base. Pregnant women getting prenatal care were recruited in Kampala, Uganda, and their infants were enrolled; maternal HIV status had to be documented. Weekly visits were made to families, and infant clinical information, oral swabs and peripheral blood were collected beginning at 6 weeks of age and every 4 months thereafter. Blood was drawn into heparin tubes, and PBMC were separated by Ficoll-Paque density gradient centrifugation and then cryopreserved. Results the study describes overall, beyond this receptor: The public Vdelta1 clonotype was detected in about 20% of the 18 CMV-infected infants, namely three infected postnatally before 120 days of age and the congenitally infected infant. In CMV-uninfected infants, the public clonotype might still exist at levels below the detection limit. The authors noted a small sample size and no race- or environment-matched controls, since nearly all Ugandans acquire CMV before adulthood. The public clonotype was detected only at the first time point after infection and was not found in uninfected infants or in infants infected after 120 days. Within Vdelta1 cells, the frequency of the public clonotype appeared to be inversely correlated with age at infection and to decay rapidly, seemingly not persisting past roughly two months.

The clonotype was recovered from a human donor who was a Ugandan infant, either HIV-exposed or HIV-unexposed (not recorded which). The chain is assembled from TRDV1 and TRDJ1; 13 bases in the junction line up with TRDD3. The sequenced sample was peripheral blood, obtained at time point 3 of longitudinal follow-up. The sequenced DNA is TGTGCTCTTGAGCCTTTAAAGGGGGTACCTACGGCAGTACTGGGGGATACGTCGGCTAAACTCATCTTT. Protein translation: CALEPLKGVPTAVLGDTSAKLIF.